Included here is one T cell receptor (beta chain) sequence, with context. The sample belongs to a study of blood T cell repertoires in COVID-19. Overall study: COVID-19 samples from acute and convalescent phases originated in the United States, Italy and Spain. T cells, B-cell-depleted T cells, or PBMCs provided the cDNA or gDNA that served as material.

CDR1 is SGHTA, CDR2 FQGNSA, per germline. CDR3 length: 13 amino acids. Between the trimmed V and J ends, which lost 3 bases and 6 bases, there was a span of 8 bases. As originally analysed: Amplification from reference gene primers served as the basis for estimated nucleated cell counts. Here immunoSEQ multiplex PCR was the method, and the copy in TCRdb shows in-frame clones only, minus some. That table is the source of V, J and clone size, and D and trimming were worked out from the DNA. Of 150,000 or so clones listed, around four fifths are singletons. The material sequenced was peripheral blood. This TCR came from a woman of 80 years or more with acute or convalescent COVID-19. This chain links TRBV7-2 with TRBJ1-4, with unresolved D. This CDR3 is CASSFGVYEKLFF. CDR3 sequence (DNA): TGTGCCAGCAGCTTCGGGGTCTATGAAAAACTGTTTTTT.